Listed below are T cell receptor beta chains from one sample, sequenced in a study of blood T cell repertoires in COVID-19. Assay used: immunoSEQ multiplex PCR; TCRdb lists only in-frame clones, some missing. The sample has roughly 410,000 clones; more than 70% are singletons. The material sequenced was peripheral blood. The receptor source for this set is a woman aged 55-69 years with COVID-19, enrolled during active disease. CDR3s include the opening cysteine and the closing phenylalanine or tryptophan. A D gene is named only where the DNA matches it firmly. Only some rows state a clone size, as once, few, many or a class for expanded clones.

>TRBV5-1|NA|TRBJ1-2|NA
CASSLLPGDPDGYTF
TGCGCCAGCAGCTTACTACCAGGGGACCCTGACGGCTACACCTTC
>TRBV7-2|NA|TRBJ1-1|NA
CASSLTPNTEAFF
TGTGCCAGCAGCTTGACACCGAACACTGAAGCTTTCTTT
>TRBV14|NA|TRBJ2-5|TRBD2
CASSPSGGARETQYF
TGTGCCAGCAGCCCTAGCGGGGGGGCAAGAGAGACCCAGTACTTC
>TRBV5-1|NA|TRBJ2-2|NA
CASFAVQGPGELFF
TGCGCCAGCTTTGCGGTACAGGGCCCCGGGGAGCTGTTTTTT
>TRBV3-1/TRBV3-2|few|TRBJ2-7|TRBD2
CASSPAGGVHEQYF
TGTGCCAGCAGCCCAGCGGGGGGAGTACACGAGCAGTACTTC
>TRBV4-1|NA|TRBJ1-2|NA
CASSQDPLGGYTF
TGCGCCAGCAGCCAAGACCCCCTCGGGGGCTACACCTTC
>TRBV11-2|once|TRBJ2-1|TRBD2
CASSLTSGSNEQFF
TGTGCCAGCAGCTTGACTAGCGGGTCCAATGAGCAGTTCTTC
>TRBV5-4|NA|TRBJ2-1|TRBD2
CASSLAGTSGNEQFF
TGTGCCAGCAGCTTGGCCGGGACTAGTGGCAATGAGCAGTTCTTC
>TRBV5-8|NA|TRBJ1-6|NA
CASSPGRPLHF
TGTGCCAGCAGCCCCGGGAGGCCCCTCCACTTT
>TRBV11-2|NA|TRBJ1-2|TRBD1
CASSRGQGYNYGYTF
TGTGCCAGCAGCAGGGGACAGGGTTATAACTATGGCTACACCTTC
>TRBV5-1|NA|TRBJ1-2|NA
CASSFDSYAYGYTF
TGCGCCAGCAGCTTCGACAGCTATGCCTATGGCTACACCTTC
>TRBV9|NA|TRBJ2-2|NA
CASSIAGTTNTGELFF
TGTGCCAGCAGCATCGCCGGGACAACGAACACCGGGGAGCTGTTTTTT
>TRBV5-1|NA|TRBJ1-2|NA
CASRRYRDDGYTF
TGCGCCAGCAGGAGATACAGGGACGACGGCTACACCTTC
>TRBV6-6|NA|TRBJ2-3|TRBD2
CASSLRRTLAGGQNLATDTQYF
TGTGCCAGCAGTCTAAGACGAACACTAGCGGGGGGACAAAACCTTGCCACAGATACGCAGTATTTT
>TRBV5-6|NA|TRBJ1-1|TRBD1
CASSPDRVRGNTEAFF
TGTGCCAGCAGCCCCGACAGGGTAAGGGGGAACACTGAAGCTTTCTTT
>TRBV5-1|NA|TRBJ2-5|TRBD2
CASSPRLATTGTQYF
TGCGCCAGCAGCCCCAGACTAGCCACGACCGGGACCCAGTACTTC
>TRBV5-1|NA|TRBJ2-1|TRBD2
CASSLDSGGRGEQFF
TGCGCCAGCAGCTTGGATAGCGGGGGGCGCGGTGAGCAGTTCTTC
>TRBV7-9|NA|TRBJ1-2|NA
CASSLGTRGGYGYTF
TGTGCCAGCAGCTTAGGGACACGGGGAGGCTATGGCTACACCTTC
>TRBV19|NA|TRBJ1-2|NA
CASSTPGNGVWGYTF
TGTGCCAGTAGTACCCCAGGGAATGGTGTTTGGGGCTACACCTTC
>TRBV19|few|TRBJ1-2|NA
CASSIVRRGGYTF
TGTGCCAGTAGTATCGTAAGGAGGGGTGGCTACACCTTC
>TRBV5-8|NA|TRBJ1-2|TRBD1
CANPTGHYGYTF
TGTGCCAACCCGACAGGGCACTATGGCTACACCTTC
>TRBV9|few|TRBJ1-1|TRBD1
CASSGRGDTEAFF
TGTGCCAGCAGCGGCAGGGGGGACACTGAAGCTTTCTTT
>TRBV6-1|NA|TRBJ2-2|TRBD1
CASSARQGRRRIAGELFF
TGTGCCAGCAGTGCCCGACAGGGTCGCCGACGGATCGCCGGGGAGCTGTTTTTT
>TRBV6-5|NA|TRBJ1-4|NA
CASSYSPGGEKLFF
TGTGCCAGCAGTTACTCGCCGGGGGGCGAAAAACTGTTTTTT
>TRBV15|few|TRBJ2-7|NA
CATSRDGGEAYEQYF
TGTGCCACCAGCAGAGATGGCGGGGAAGCCTACGAGCAGTACTTC
>TRBV5-1|NA|TRBJ1-3|NA
CASSLDRGSGNTIYF
TGCGCCAGCAGCTTGGATAGGGGATCTGGAAACACCATATATTTT
>TRBV5-1|NA|TRBJ2-7|TRBD2
CASSLDGLDLVEQYF
TGCGCCAGCAGCTTGGATGGACTAGACCTCGTCGAGCAGTACTTC
>TRBV5-1|once|TRBJ1-3|NA
CASSLVGAENPSGNTIYF
TGCGCCAGCAGCTTGGTGGGCGCAGAAAACCCCTCTGGAAACACCATATATTTT
>TRBV5-1|NA|TRBJ2-2|NA
CASREGGLNTGELFF
TGCGCCAGCAGAGAGGGGGGGCTCAACACCGGGGAGCTGTTTTTT
>TRBV15|NA|TRBJ1-1|NA
CATSSSLGGAEAFF
TGTGCCACCAGCTCCTCCTTGGGGGGGGCTGAAGCTTTCTTT
>TRBV20-1|NA|TRBJ2-3|NA
CSALRGDTQYF
TGCAGTGCCCTAAGGGGAGATACGCAGTATTTT
>TRBV9|NA|TRBJ2-3|TRBD2
CASSTWTSGGATDTQYF
TGTGCCAGCAGCACCTGGACTAGCGGGGGGGCCACAGATACGCAGTATTTT
>TRBV2|few|TRBJ1-2|TRBD1
CASTGTGVGYTF
TGTGCCAGCACCGGGACAGGGGTTGGCTACACCTTC
>TRBV5-5|once|TRBJ2-1|NA
CASSHRDSSYNEQFF
TGTGCCAGCAGCCACAGGGATAGCTCCTACAATGAGCAGTTCTTC
>TRBV2|few|TRBJ1-2|NA
CASLQQGTNYGYTF
TGTGCCAGTCTCCAACAGGGTACTAACTATGGCTACACCTTC
>TRBV27|NA|TRBJ2-1|NA
CASTPRRGGDEQFF
TGTGCCAGCACCCCCCGGCGGGGAGGTGATGAGCAGTTCTTC
>TRBV9|NA|TRBJ1-3|NA
CASSVGLPGSGNTIYF
TGTGCCAGCAGCGTAGGGCTACCAGGGTCTGGAAACACCATATATTTT
>TRBV25-1|NA|TRBJ2-6|NA
CASSEYSPGGPGANVLTF
TGTGCCAGCAGTGAATATTCCCCCGGGGGGCCTGGGGCCAACGTCCTGACTTTC
>TRBV11-2|NA|TRBJ2-7|NA
CASSPNTGTYEQYF
TGTGCCAGCAGCCCAAACACAGGGACCTACGAGCAGTACTTC
>TRBV11-2|few|TRBJ2-3|NA
CASSHTDTQYF
TGTGCCAGCAGCCATACAGATACGCAGTATTTT
>TRBV29-1|NA|TRBJ2-7|TRBD2
CSVPGGPSLEQYF
TGCAGCGTGCCGGGGGGGCCATCTCTCGAGCAGTACTTC
>TRBV4-1|NA|TRBJ2-5|TRBD2
CASSRVGAGGPQETQYF
TGCGCCAGCAGCCGAGTAGGGGCGGGGGGGCCCCAAGAGACCCAGTACTTC
>TRBV19|NA|TRBJ1-2|NA
CASSADFPNNYGYTF
TGTGCCAGTAGTGCGGACTTTCCAAATAACTATGGCTACACCTTC
>TRBV27|NA|TRBJ1-2|TRBD1
CASSLRGRNYGYTF
TGTGCCAGCAGTTTAAGGGGGCGCAACTATGGCTACACCTTC
>TRBV10-1|NA|TRBJ2-2|TRBD2
CASSSGTSRTGELFF
TGCGCCAGCAGCTCCGGGACTAGCAGGACCGGGGAGCTGTTTTTT
>TRBV4-1|NA|TRBJ1-3|NA
CASSQVLGQRHTIYF
TGCGCCAGCAGCCAAGTGTTGGGGCAAAGGCACACCATATATTTT
>TRBV19|few|TRBJ1-2|NA
CASSPVGALGRSYTF
TGTGCCAGTAGCCCAGTAGGGGCCCTTGGTAGGAGCTACACCTTC
>TRBV7-3|NA|TRBJ2-2|NA
CASSLTGGPPGGTGELFF
TGTGCCAGCAGCTTAACGGGGGGGCCTCCCGGAGGCACCGGGGAGCTGTTTTTT
>TRBV2|NA|TRBJ1-2|TRBD1
CASSGRGRGYTF
TGTGCCAGCAGTGGAAGGGGGCGTGGCTACACCTTC
>TRBV18|once|TRBJ1-6|NA
CASSLDFGGFIDNSPLHF
TGTGCCAGCTCCTTAGATTTCGGGGGATTCATCGATAATTCACCCCTCCACTTT
>TRBV7-2|NA|TRBJ2-2|NA
CASSPRQVFTTGELFF
TGTGCCAGCAGCCCCCGACAGGTTTTCACCACCGGGGAGCTGTTTTTT
>TRBV19|NA|TRBJ2-2|TRBD1
CASSARTGPNTGELFF
TGTGCCAGTAGTGCCCGGACAGGCCCGAACACCGGGGAGCTGTTTTTT
>TRBV19|NA|TRBJ2-1|NA
CASSPSWSSYNEQFF
TGTGCCAGTAGTCCATCCTGGAGCTCCTACAATGAGCAGTTCTTC
>TRBV7-3|NA|TRBJ2-5|NA
CASSLERGLRGSQETQYF
TGTGCCAGCAGCTTAGAGAGGGGGTTGAGAGGATCACAAGAGACCCAGTACTTC
>TRBV5-1|NA|TRBJ1-3|TRBD1
CASSRVDRASGNTIYF
TGCGCCAGCAGCAGGGTGGACAGGGCCTCTGGAAACACCATATATTTT
>TRBV6-5|NA|TRBJ2-1|TRBD2
CASRAGTSFYNEQFF
TGTGCCAGCAGGGCCGGGACTAGCTTCTACAATGAGCAGTTCTTC
>TRBV6-9|few|TRBJ2-7|TRBD2
CASSPSGYEQYF
TGTGCCAGCAGTCCTAGCGGCTACGAGCAGTACTTC
>TRBV5-6|NA|TRBJ1-5|NA
CASSLAWDTNQPQHF
TGTGCCAGCAGCTTGGCTTGGGACACCAATCAGCCCCAGCATTTT
>TRBV5-6|NA|TRBJ2-5|TRBD2
CASSLEAGGIQETQYF
TGTGCCAGCAGCTTGGAAGCGGGGGGGATCCAAGAGACCCAGTACTTC
>TRBV7-2|NA|TRBJ1-1|NA
CASSRGNTEAFF
TGTGCCAGCAGTCGGGGAAACACTGAAGCTTTCTTT